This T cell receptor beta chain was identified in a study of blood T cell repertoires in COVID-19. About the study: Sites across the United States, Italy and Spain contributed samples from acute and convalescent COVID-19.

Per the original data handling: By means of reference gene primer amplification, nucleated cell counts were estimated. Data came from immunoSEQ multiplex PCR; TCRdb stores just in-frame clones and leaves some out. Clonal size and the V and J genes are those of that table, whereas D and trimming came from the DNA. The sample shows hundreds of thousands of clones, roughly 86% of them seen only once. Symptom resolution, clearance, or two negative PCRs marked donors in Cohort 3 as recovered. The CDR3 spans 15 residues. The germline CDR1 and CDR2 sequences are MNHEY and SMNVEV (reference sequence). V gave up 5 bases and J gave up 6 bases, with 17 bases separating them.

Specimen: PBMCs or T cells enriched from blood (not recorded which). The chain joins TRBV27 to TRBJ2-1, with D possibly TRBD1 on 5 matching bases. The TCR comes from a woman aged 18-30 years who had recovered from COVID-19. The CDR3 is CASSPTVLPSNEQFF. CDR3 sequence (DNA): TGTGCCAGCAGTCCGACAGTCCTCCCTTCCAATGAGCAGTTCTTC.